The 9 T cell receptor beta chains given below trace back to one sample, sequenced in a study of T cell responses to AZD1222 COVID-19 vaccine listed by TCRdb under 2021. The time point label, read with the paper, signifies: baseline before first vaccination. Libraries were prepared through the immunoSEQ multiplex PCR assay. TCRdb mirrors the immuneACCESS table, restricted to in-frame sequences. Some clones are absent from its copies; in checked studies, under half trace to an unresolved V gene, and the reason for the others is unknown. Present in this sample are under 300,000 clones, just over 90% of which were seen just once. Jointly, the top ten make up 0.5% to 0.65% of the sample. This sample comprised peripheral blood, obtained on day 0 of AZD1222 vaccination. The receptors originated from an adult in good health.

The genes are TRBV18 and TRBJ1-3; D unresolved. Germline V gene lookup returns CDR1 KGHSH and CDR2 LQKENI. Deletions cut 3 bases from V and 3 bases from J, with 12 bases between. This CDR3 is 15 amino acids long. The CDR3 DNA reads TGTGCCAGCTCACCCCTTGACCGGCTTGGAAACACCATATATTTT. Encoded protein: CASSPLDRLGNTIYF.

This clone was seen only a few times. The chain employs TRBV7-9 and TRBJ2-7; D is perhaps TRBD1 (6 bases). Trimming left V 4 bases short and J 2 bases short, with 12 bases between. In germline, CDR1 is SEHNR, CDR2 FQNEAQ (reference sequence). The CDR3 extends over 14 amino acids. The CDR3 DNA reads as TGTGCCAGCAGCTCCAGGGGCCGGGCCTACGAGCAGTACTTC. This gives the protein CASSSRGRAYEQYF.

V and J are TRBV5-1 and TRBJ1-6, with D unresolved. V was trimmed by 0 bases and J by 0 bases, leaving 10 bases between them. CDR1 is SGHRS and CDR2 is YFSETQ in the germline V gene. This CDR3 region has 17 residues. The CDR3 protein is CASSLGPISSYNSPLHF. In DNA form, the CDR3 reads TGCGCCAGCAGCTTGGGACCAATAAGCTCCTATAATTCACCCCTCCACTTT.

The rearrangement joins TRBV9 to TRBJ2-7, with D unclear. This CDR3 is built from 16 residues. Germline V CDR1 and CDR2: SGDLS, YYNGEE. The V end lost 4 bases, the J end lost 0 bases, and 17 bases lay between the germline ends. The CDR3 is CASSPRAGGISYEQYF. DNA of the CDR3: TGTGCCAGCAGCCCCCGGGCAGGCGGAATCTCCTACGAGCAGTACTTC.

V usage is TRBV6-5 and J usage is TRBJ1-6, with 8 nucleotides matching TRBD1. The germline V gene encodes CDR1 MNHEY and CDR2 SVGAGI. Trimming removed 8 bases from V and 10 bases from J; junction bases left unmatched: 10. This CDR3 contains 14 residues. The CDR3 region has the DNA TGTGCCAGCCACCAGACAGGGGAAAGGTCACCCCTCCACTTT. Its protein is CASHQTGERSPLHF.

This clone was observed a few times. The V gene is TRBV21-1, the J gene TRBJ2-7; the table names TRBD2, a call not compared with the DNA. TRBV21-1 is a pseudogene locus. This CDR3 spans 14 amino acids. The CDR3 reads CASSKVSGVGEQYF. Here the CDR3 DNA reads TGTGCCAGCAGCAAAGTGAGCGGGGTCGGCGAGCAGTACTTC.

This chain joins TRBV7-9 and TRBJ2-3, with TRBD2 as a possible D gene (6 bases). This CDR3 is built from 17 residues. The ends were cut back, 7 bases at V and 1 base at J, with 21 bases in the middle. Germline values: CDR1 SEHNR, CDR2 FQNEAQ (reference sequence). The CDR3 region is CASTRWVFASGTDTQYF. DNA for the CDR3: TGTGCCAGCACTCGGTGGGTTTTTGCTAGCGGCACAGATACGCAGTATTTT.

The chain joins TRBV28 to TRBJ1-4; D remains ambiguous. The CDR3 length is 12 residues. Trimming took 6 bases from V and 8 from J, leaving 10 bases between them. The germline gives CDR1 MDHEN, CDR2 SYDVKM. The CDR3 sequence: CASSQTREKLFF. In nucleotides, the CDR3 is TGTGCCAGCAGCCAGACACGGGAAAAACTGTTTTTT.

The chain combines TRBV7-2 with TRBJ2-7, with 8 bases that match TRBD1. The germline V gene has CDR1 SGHTA and CDR2 FQGNSA. The CDR3 spans 14 residues. The V and J ends lost 4 bases and 6 bases, in that order; junction bases with no gene match: 8. The CDR3 loop reads CASSSPAGGAEQYF. CDR3 coding DNA: TGTGCCAGCAGCTCCCCGGCAGGGGGCGCCGAGCAGTACTTC. Variable domain in full (rest from reference TRBV7-2 and TRBJ2-7): GAGVSQSPSNKVTEKGKDVELRCDPISGHTALYWYRQSLGQGLEFLIYFQGNSAPDKSGLPSDRFSAERTGGSVSTLTIQRTQQEDSAVYLCASSSPAGGAEQYFGPGTRLTVT.